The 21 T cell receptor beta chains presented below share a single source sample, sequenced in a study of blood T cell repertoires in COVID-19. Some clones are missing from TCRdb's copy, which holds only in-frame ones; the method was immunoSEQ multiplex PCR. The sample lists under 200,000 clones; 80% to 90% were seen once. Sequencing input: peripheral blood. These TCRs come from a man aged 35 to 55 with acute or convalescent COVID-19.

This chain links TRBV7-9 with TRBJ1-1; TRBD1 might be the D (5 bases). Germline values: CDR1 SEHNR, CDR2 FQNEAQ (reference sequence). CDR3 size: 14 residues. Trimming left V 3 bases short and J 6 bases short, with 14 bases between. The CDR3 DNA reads TGTGCCAGCAGCTTTAGCACCCCGGGGGCTGAAGCTTTCTTT. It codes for CASSFSTPGAEAFF.

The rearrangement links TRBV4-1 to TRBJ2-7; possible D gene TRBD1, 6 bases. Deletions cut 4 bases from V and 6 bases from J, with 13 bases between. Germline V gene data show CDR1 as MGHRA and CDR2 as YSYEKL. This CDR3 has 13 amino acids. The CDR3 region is CASSPQGPVEQYF. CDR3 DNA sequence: TGCGCCAGCAGCCCACAGGGCCCCGTCGAGCAGTACTTC.

The CDR3 reads CSGSGGEVLGYTF. The CDR3 DNA reads as TGCAGCGGATCAGGGGGCGAAGTTCTTGGCTACACCTTC. The chain joins TRBV29-1 to TRBJ1-2, with 8 bases fitting TRBD1. The CDR3 is made up of 13 amino acids. Trimming at V came to 7 bases and at J to 7 bases, leaving 11 bases not matched to a gene. CDR1 and CDR2 from the germline V gene are SQVTM and ANQGSEA.

The DNA of the CDR3 is TGTGCCAGCAGAGCCCCCGCAGGGTATGCGGGGTATGACACTGAAGCTTTCTTT. Its translation: CASRAPAGYAGYDTEAFF. V gene TRBV25-1 combines with J gene TRBJ1-1; the D gene is possibly TRBD1 (5 bases). V was cut by 6 bases and J by 3 bases, with 26 bases left in between. CDR3 size: 18 residues. Germline assignment: CDR1 MGHDK and CDR2 SYGVNS.

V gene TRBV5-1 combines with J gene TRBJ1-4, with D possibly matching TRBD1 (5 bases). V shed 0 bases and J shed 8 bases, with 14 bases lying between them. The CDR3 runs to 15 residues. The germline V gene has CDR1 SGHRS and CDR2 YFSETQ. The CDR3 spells CASSLVVGGSEKLFF. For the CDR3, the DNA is TGCGCCAGCAGCTTGGTTGTCGGGGGTAGCGAAAAACTGTTTTTT. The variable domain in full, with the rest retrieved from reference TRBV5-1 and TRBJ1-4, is KAGVTQTPRYLIKTRGQQVTLSCSPISGHRSVSWYQQTPGQGLQFLFEYFSETQRNKGNFPGRFSGRQFSNSRSEMNVSTLELGDSALYLCASSLVVGGSEKLFFGSGTQLSVL.

This CDR3 is CASSPDRPNSPLHF. The CDR3 DNA is TGTGCCAGCAGCCCGGACAGACCGAATTCACCCCTCCACTTT. The chain uses TRBV7-9 and TRBJ1-6; D perhaps matches TRBD1 (6 bases). The length of the CDR3 is 14 residues. V was pared by 5 bases and J by 7 bases, with 12 bases between. Germline-derived CDR1 and CDR2 are SEHNR and FQNEAQ (reference sequence).

The chain's CDR3 is CASSSPQTVAREQYF. The CDR3 DNA reads as TGTGCCAGCAGCTCGCCGCAGACAGTCGCCAGGGAGCAGTACTTC. The chain employs TRBV7-9 and TRBJ2-7, with D possibly matching TRBD1 (5 bases). CDR3 length equals 15 residues. Trimming removed 4 bases from V and 7 bases from J, with 20 bases in between. Germline V gene lookup returns CDR1 SEHNR and CDR2 FQNEAQ (reference sequence).

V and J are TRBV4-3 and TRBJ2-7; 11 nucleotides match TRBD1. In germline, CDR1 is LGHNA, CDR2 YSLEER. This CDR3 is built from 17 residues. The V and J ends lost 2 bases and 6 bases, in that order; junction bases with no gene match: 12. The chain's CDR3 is CASSQLASSGQGAEQYF. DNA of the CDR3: TGCGCCAGCAGCCAACTCGCATCGAGCGGACAGGGGGCCGAGCAGTACTTC.

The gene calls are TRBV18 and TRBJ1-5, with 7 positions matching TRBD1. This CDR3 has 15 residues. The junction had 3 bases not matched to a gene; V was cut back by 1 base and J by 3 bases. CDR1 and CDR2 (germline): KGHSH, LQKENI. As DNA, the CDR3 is TGTGCCAGCTCACCACAGGGGGCTTCCAATCAGCCCCAGCATTTT. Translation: CASSPQGASNQPQHF.

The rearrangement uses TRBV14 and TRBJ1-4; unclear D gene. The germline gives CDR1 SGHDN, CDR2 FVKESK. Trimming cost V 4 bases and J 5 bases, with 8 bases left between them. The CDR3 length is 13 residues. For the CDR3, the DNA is TGTGCCAGCAGCCCCTCGCGGAATGAAAAACTGTTTTTT. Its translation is CASSPSRNEKLFF.

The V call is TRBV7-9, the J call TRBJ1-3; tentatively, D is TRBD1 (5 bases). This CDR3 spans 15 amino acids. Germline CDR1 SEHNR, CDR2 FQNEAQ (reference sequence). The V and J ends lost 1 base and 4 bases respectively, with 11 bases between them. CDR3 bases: TGTGCCAGCAGCTTAGGGGCAGGGTCCGGAAACACCATATATTTT. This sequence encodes CASSLGAGSGNTIYF.

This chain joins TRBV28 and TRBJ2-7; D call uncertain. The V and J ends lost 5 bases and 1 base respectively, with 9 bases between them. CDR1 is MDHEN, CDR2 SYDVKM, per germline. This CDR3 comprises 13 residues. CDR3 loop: CASSRTRSYEQYF. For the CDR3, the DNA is TGTGCCAGCAGTCGCACCAGGTCCTACGAGCAGTACTTC.

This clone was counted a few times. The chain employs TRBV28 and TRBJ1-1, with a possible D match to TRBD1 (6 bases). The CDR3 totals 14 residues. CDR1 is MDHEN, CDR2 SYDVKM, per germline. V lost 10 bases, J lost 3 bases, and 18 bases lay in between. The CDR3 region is CATAGGARDTEAFF. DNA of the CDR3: TGTGCCACCGCGGGGGGGGCTAGGGACACTGAAGCTTTCTTT. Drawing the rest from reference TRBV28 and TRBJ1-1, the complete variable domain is DVKVTQSSRYLVKRTGEKVFLECVQDMDHENMFWYRQDPGLGLRLIYFSYDVKMKEKGDIPEGYSVSREKKERFSLILESASTNQTSMYLCATAGGARDTEAFFGQGTRLTVV.

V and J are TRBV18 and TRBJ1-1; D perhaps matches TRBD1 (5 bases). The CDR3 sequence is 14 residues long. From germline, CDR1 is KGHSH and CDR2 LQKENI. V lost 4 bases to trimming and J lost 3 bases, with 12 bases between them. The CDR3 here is CASSQGGGDTEAFF. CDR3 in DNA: TGTGCCAGCTCACAGGGCGGGGGGGACACTGAAGCTTTCTTT.

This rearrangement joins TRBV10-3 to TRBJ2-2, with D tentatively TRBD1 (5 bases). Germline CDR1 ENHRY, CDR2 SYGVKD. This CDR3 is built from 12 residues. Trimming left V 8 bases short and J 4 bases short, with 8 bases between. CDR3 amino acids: CAIGAGTGELFF. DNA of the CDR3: TGTGCCATCGGGGCCGGCACCGGGGAGCTGTTTTTT.

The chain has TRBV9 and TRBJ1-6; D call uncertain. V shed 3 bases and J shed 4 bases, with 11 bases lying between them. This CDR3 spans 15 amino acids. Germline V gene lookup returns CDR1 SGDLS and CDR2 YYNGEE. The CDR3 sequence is CASSAQARYNSPLHF. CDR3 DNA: TGTGCCAGCAGCGCTCAAGCGAGATATAATTCACCCCTCCACTTT.

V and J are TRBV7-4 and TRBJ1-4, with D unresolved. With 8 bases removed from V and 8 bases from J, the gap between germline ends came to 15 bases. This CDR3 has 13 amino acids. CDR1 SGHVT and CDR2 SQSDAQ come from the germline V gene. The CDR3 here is CASPRGRGEKLFF. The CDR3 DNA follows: TGTGCCAGCCCCAGAGGGCGCGGGGAAAAACTGTTTTTT.

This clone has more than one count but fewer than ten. The CDR3 spells CASSISSTSGTSGGSRRTQYF. The CDR3, as DNA: TGTGCCAGTAGTATTTCTAGCACTTCAGGGACTAGCGGGGGGTCACGAAGGACCCAGTACTTC. The rearrangement uses TRBV19 and TRBJ2-5; 15 bases line up with TRBD2. The CDR3 extends over 21 amino acids. Trimming took 3 bases from V and 7 from J; bases not matched to a gene: 21. Germline loops: CDR1 LNHDA, CDR2 SQIVND (reference sequence).

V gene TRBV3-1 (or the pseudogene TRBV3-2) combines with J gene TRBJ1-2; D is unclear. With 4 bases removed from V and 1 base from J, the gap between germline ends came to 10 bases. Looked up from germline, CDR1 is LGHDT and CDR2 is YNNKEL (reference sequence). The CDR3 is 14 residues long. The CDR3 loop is CASSRCRVNYGYTF. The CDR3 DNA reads TGTGCCAGCAGCCGTTGTCGGGTTAACTATGGCTACACCTTC.

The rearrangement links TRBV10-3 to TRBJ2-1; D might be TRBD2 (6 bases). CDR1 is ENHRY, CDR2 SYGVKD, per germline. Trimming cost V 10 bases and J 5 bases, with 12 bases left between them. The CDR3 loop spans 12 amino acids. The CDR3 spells CATHGGDNEQFF. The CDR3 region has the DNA TGTGCCACCCATGGAGGGGACAATGAGCAGTTCTTC.

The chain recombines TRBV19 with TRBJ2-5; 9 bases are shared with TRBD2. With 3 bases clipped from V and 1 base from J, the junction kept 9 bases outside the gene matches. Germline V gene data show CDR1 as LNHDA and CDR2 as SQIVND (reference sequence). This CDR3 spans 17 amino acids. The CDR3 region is CASSISVSGRLQETQYF. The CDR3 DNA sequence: TGTGCCAGTAGTATCTCGGTCAGCGGGAGGCTCCAAGAGACCCAGTACTTC. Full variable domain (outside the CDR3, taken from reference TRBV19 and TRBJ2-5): DGGITQSPKYLFRKEGQNVTLSCEQNLNHDAMYWYRQDPGQGLRLIYYSQIVNDFQKGDIAEGYSVSREKKESFPLTVTSAQKNPTAFYLCASSISVSGRLQETQYFGPGTRLLVL.